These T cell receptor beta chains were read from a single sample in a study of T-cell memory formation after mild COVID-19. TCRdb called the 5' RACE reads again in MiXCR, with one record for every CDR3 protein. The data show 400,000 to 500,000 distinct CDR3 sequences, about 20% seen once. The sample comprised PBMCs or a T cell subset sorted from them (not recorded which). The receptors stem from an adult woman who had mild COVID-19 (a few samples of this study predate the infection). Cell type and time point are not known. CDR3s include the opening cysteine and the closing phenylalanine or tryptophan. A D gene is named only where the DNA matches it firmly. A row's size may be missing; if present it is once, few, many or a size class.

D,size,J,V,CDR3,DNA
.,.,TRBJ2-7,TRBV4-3,CASSQDGSEQYF,TGCGCCAGCAGCCAAGACGGTAGCGAGCAGTACTTC
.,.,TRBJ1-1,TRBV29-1,CSDLGAGANEAFF,TGCAGCGACTTAGGTGCAGGGGCAAATGAAGCTTTCTTT
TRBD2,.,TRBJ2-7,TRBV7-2,CASSLVVSGGTTEQYF,TGTGCCAGCAGCTTAGTTGTGAGCGGGGGGACGACGGAGCAGTACTTC
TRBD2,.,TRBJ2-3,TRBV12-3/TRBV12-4,CASSTTSGTGTDTQYF,TGTGCCAGCAGCACAACTAGCGGGACTGGGACAGATACGCAGTATTTT
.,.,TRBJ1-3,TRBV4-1,CASSQGRGAGNTIYF,TGCGCCAGCAGCCAAGGGAGGGGGGCTGGAAACACCATATATTTT
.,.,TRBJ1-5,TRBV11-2,CASSLDKVQPQHF,TGTGCCAGCAGCTTAGATAAAGTTCAGCCCCAGCATTTT
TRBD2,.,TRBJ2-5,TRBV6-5,CASSYFTSGASRETQYF,TGTGCCAGCAGTTACTTTACTAGCGGTGCCTCACGAGAGACCCAGTACTTC
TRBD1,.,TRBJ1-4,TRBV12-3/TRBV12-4,CASRLRTGANEKLFF,TGTGCCAGCAGACTTCGGACAGGGGCTAATGAAAAACTGTTTTTT
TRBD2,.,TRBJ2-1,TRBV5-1,CASSPGTSVGQFF,TGCGCCAGCAGTCCCGGGACTAGCGTCGGGCAGTTCTTC
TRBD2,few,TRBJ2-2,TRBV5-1,CASSLETSGNTGELFF,TGCGCCAGCAGCTTGGAGACTAGCGGGAACACCGGGGAGCTGTTTTTT
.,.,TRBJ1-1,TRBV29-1,CSVGRDVNTEAFF,TGCAGCGTTGGTAGGGACGTGAACACTGAAGCTTTCTTT
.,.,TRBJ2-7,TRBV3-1,CASSQGSGQGREQYF,TGTGCCAGCAGCCAAGGCAGCGGGCAGGGACGCGAGCAGTACTTC
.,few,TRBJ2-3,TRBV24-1,CATSDLGGSDTDTQYF,TGTGCCACCAGTGATTTAGGCGGCAGCGACACAGATACGCAGTATTTT
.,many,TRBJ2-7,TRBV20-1,CSARGGDRPYEQYF,TGCAGTGCTAGAGGTGGGGACCGACCCTACGAGCAGTACTTC
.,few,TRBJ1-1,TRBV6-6,CASSYSSGGVRTEAFF,TGTGCCAGCAGTTACTCTTCGGGGGGTGTTCGCACTGAAGCTTTCTTT
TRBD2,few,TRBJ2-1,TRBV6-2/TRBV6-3,CASSYSGTSGYNEQFF,TGTGCCAGCAGTTACTCGGGGACTAGCGGGTACAATGAGCAGTTCTTC
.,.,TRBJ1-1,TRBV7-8,CASSLDRGRDIPGEAFF,TGTGCCAGCAGCTTAGATAGAGGGAGGGACATCCCCGGTGAAGCTTTCTTT
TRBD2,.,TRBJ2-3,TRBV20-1,CSARGTSGRARDTQYF,TGCAGTGCTAGAGGGACTAGCGGGAGGGCCCGAGATACGCAGTATTTT